This T cell receptor (beta chain) was sequenced in a study of early T cells in non-severe SARS-CoV-2 infection (dated by TCRdb to about 2021). The study in broad terms: TCR sequencing used bulk RNA from unsorted whole blood, so alpha and beta chains could not be paired. The full study reports these points: VDJdb matching was skewed toward anti-spike CD8 responses and likely underestimated virus-specific expansions, missing private and CD4 specificities.

Library generation was performed with 5' RACE. The instrument was a NextSeq 500. The TCR library protocol attached unique molecular identifiers to individual cDNA molecules to correct for sequencing error and PCR bias. Both TCR alpha and beta chains were sequenced, and tight co-correlation was observed between alpha and beta sequence abundances in each sample. Per the authors' processing: V gene, J gene and CDR3 annotation of TCR sequences was performed with Decombinator V4. Expanded TCRs were defined as changing significantly between any two time points under a Poisson model with p below 0.0001. Abundances of TCRs were expressed as counts per million after normalisation to the total number of TCRs sequenced in each sample. MAIT TCRs were defined by TRAV1-2 paired with TRAJ12, TRAJ20 or TRAJ33, and iNKT TCRs by TRAV10 paired with TRAJ18. VDJdb, accessed 1 November 2021, was searched for CMV, EBV and SARS-CoV-2 annotated TCRs, excluding TCRs annotated for multiple antigens. The raw public data were reprocessed by TCRdb itself: fastp quality trimming at Q25, MiXCR clonotype calling, in-frame beta chains only. For every CDR3 protein sequence, its rows merge into one entry that carries the most common genes and DNA. TCRdb's processing, not the authors' own work, is the source of the V and J calls. In this sample the table shows around 58,000 distinct CDR3 sequences, roughly 7.8% of which occur a single time. Roughly a tenth of the sample is held by the ten biggest clonotypes.

This clonotype was detected only a few times. It has no known antigen specificity. Base qualities are not provided; no much larger clone lies one nucleotide away. Counted from cysteine to phenylalanine, this CDR3 has 15 amino acids. Here the CDR3 DNA is all that survives: 45 bases in frame from base 1. CDR1 and CDR2, per the germline V gene, are KGHSH and LQKENI. The V end loses 4 bases and the J end loses 0 bases, and a stretch of 10 bases separates them. A case-control design nested within a healthcare worker cohort in London, UK, was used, with weekly nasopharyngeal swab PCR tests and blood sampling performed. Healthcare workers were enrolled in the week of the UK lockdown, from 23 to 31 March 2020, and were followed every week for up to roughly 15 weeks.

The sample here was whole blood, taken at baseline. This clonotype was sampled from an adult who was a healthcare worker with PCR-confirmed SARS-CoV-2 infection or an uninfected control (not recorded which). The rearranged segments are TRBV18 and TRBJ1-3, with the D gene not confidently named. The CDR3 here reads CASSLSESSGNTIYF. The nucleotide sequence is given as TGTGCCAGCTCACTCAGCGAGAGCTCTGGAAACACCATATATTTT.